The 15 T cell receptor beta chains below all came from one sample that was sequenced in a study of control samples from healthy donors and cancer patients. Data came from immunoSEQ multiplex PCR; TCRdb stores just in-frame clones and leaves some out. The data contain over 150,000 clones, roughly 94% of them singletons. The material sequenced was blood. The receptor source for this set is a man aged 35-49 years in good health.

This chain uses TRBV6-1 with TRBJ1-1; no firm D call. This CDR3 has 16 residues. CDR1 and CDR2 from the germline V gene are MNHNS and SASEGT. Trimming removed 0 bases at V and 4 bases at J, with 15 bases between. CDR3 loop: CASSEAVEGSSTEAFF. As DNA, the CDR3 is TGTGCCAGCAGTGAAGCGGTCGAGGGATCCAGCACTGAAGCTTTCTTT.

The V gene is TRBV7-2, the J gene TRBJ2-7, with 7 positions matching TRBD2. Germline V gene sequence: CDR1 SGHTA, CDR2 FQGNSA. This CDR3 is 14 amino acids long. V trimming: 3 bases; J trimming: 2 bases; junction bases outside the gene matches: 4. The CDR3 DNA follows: TGTGCCAGCAGCTTCGGCCGGGGGGCCTACGAGCAGTACTTC. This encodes CASSFGRGAYEQYF.

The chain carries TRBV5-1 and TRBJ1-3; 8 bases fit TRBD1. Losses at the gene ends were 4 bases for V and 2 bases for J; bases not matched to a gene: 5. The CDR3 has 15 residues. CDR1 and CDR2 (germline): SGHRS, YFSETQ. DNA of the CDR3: TGCGCCAGCAGCGGGACAGGTGCCCCTGGAAACACCATATATTTT. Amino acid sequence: CASSGTGAPGNTIYF. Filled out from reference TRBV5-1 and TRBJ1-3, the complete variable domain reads KAGVTQTPRYLIKTRGQQVTLSCSPISGHRSVSWYQQTPGQGLQFLFEYFSETQRNKGNFPGRFSGRQFSNSRSEMNVSTLELGDSALYLCASSGTGAPGNTIYFGEGSWLTVV.

CDR3 in amino acids: CAWTPEFLYGYTF. For the CDR3, the DNA is TGTGCCTGGACTCCAGAATTTCTCTATGGCTACACCTTC. The genes are TRBV30 and TRBJ1-2; unclear D gene. The V gene's germline CDR1 is GTSNPN and CDR2 SVGIG (reference sequence). V was pared by 4 bases and J by 4 bases, with 13 bases between. The CDR3 loop spans 13 amino acids. The whole variable domain, filled in from reference TRBV30 and TRBJ1-2, reads SQTIHQWPATLVQPVGSPLSLECTVEGTSNPNLYWYRQAAGRGLQLLFYSVGIGQISSEVPQNLSASRPQDRQFILSSKKLLLSDSGFYLCAWTPEFLYGYTFGSGTRLTVV.

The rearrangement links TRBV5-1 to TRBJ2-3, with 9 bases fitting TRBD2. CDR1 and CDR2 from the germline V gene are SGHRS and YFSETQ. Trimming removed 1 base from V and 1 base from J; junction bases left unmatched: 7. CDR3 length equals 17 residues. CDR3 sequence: CASSLSRGGVGTDTQYF. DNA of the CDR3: TGCGCCAGCAGCTTGTCGCGGGGGGGAGTCGGCACAGATACGCAGTATTTT.

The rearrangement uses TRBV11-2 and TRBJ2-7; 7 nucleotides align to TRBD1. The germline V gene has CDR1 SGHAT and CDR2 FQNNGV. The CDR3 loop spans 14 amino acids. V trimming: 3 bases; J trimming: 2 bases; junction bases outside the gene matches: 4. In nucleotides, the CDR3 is TGTGCCAGCAGCTTGGATACAGGGGCCTACGAGCAGTACTTC. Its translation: CASSLDTGAYEQYF.

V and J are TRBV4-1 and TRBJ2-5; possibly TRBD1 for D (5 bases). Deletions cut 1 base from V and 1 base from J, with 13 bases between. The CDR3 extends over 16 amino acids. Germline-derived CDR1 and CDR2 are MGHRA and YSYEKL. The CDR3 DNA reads TGCGCCAGCAGCCAAGTCGCAAGGGGCTTCCAAGAGACCCAGTACTTC. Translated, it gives CASSQVARGFQETQYF.

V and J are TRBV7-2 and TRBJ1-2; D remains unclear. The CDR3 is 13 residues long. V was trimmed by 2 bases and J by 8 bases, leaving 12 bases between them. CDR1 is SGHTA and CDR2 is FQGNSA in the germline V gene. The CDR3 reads CASSLYRANGYTF. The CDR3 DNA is TGTGCCAGCAGCTTATATAGGGCTAACGGCTACACCTTC.

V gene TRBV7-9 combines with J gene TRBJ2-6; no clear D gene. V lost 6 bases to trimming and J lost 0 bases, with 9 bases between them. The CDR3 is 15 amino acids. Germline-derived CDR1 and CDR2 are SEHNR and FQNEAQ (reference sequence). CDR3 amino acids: CASRDADSGANVLTF. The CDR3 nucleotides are TGTGCCAGCAGGGACGCGGACTCTGGGGCCAACGTCCTGACTTTC.

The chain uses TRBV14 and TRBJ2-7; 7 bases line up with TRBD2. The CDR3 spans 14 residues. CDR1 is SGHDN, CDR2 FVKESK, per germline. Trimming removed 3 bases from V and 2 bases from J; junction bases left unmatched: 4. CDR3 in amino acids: CASSQFAGAYEQYF. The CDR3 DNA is TGTGCCAGCAGCCAGTTTGCGGGGGCCTACGAGCAGTACTTC.

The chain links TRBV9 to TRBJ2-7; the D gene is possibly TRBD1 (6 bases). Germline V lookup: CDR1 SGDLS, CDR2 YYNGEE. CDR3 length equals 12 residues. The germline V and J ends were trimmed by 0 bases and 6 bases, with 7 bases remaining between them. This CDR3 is CASSVGRGEQYF. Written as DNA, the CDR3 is TGTGCCAGCAGCGTAGGCAGGGGCGAGCAGTACTTC.

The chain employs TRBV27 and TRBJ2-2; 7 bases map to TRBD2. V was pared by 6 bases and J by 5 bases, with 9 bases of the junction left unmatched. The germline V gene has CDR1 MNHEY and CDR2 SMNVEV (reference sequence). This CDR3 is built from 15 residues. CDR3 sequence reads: CASSPSGALTGELFF. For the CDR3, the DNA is TGTGCCAGCAGCCCCAGCGGGGCGCTAACCGGGGAGCTGTTTTTT.

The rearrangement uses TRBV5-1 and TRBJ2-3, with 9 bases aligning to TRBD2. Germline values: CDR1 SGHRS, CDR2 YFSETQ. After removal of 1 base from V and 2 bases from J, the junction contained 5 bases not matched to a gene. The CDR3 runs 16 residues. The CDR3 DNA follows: TGCGCCAGCAGCTTGACAGCGGGGGGCCCCACAGATACGCAGTATTTT. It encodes CASSLTAGGPTDTQYF.

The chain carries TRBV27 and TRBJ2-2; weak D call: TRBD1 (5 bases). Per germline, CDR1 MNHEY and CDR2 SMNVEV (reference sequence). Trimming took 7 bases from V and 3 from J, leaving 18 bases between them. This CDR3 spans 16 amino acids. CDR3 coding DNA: TGTGCCAGCATGGGGCGACTGGGAAGGGACACCGGGGAGCTGTTTTTT. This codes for CASMGRLGRDTGELFF.

The CDR3 loop is CASSSGLIISYNEQFF. In DNA form, the CDR3 reads TGTGCCAGCAGCTCGGGACTGATCATTTCCTACAATGAGCAGTTCTTC. The rearrangement joins TRBV5-6 to TRBJ2-1; tentatively, D is TRBD2 (6 bases). This CDR3 spans 16 amino acids. Per germline, CDR1 SGHDT and CDR2 YYEEEE. With 3 bases removed from V and 1 base from J, the gap between germline ends came to 14 bases.